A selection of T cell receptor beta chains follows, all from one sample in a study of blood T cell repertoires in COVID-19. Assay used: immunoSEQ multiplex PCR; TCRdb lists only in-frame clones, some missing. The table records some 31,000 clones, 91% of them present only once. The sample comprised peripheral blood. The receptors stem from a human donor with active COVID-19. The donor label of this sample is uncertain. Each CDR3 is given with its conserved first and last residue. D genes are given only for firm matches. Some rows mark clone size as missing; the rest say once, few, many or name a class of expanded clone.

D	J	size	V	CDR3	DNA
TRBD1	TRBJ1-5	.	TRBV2	CASSSGQGTQPQHF	TGTGCCAGCAGCTCAGGACAGGGGACTCAGCCCCAGCATTTT
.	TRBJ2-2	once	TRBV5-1	CASSPDIRNTGELFF	TGCGCCAGCAGCCCGGACATTCGGAACACCGGGGAGCTGTTTTTT
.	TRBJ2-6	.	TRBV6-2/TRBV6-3	CASSYERESGANVLTF	TGTGCCAGCAGTTACGAACGGGAATCTGGGGCCAACGTCCTGACTTTC
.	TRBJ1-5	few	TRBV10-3	CAISVTGTDQPQHF	TGTGCCATCAGTGTAACAGGGACGGATCAGCCCCAGCATTTT
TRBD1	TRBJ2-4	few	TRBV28	CASSSTGVHIQYF	TGTGCCAGCAGTTCAACAGGGGTTCACATTCAGTACTTC
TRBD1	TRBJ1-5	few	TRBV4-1	CASSQGQTHQPQHF	TGCGCCAGCAGCCAGGGACAGACACATCAGCCCCAGCATTTT
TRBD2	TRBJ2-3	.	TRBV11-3	CASSLDLAGDSDTQYF	TGTGCCAGCAGCTTAGATCTAGCGGGGGATTCGGATACGCAGTATTTT
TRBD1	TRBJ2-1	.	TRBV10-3	CAISEGDRGIYNEQFF	TGTGCCATCAGTGAGGGGGACAGGGGGATTTACAATGAGCAGTTCTTC
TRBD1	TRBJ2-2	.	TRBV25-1	CASRTPGQGGWTGELFF	TGTGCCAGCAGGACCCCGGGACAGGGCGGATGGACCGGGGAGCTGTTTTTT
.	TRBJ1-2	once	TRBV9	CAGSAGVDYGYTF	TGTGCCGGCAGCGCAGGGGTTGACTATGGCTACACCTTC
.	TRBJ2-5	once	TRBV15	CATSVRSRGVETQYF	TGTGCCACCAGCGTCCGCTCCAGGGGAGTGGAGACCCAGTACTTC
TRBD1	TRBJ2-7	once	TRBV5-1	CASSFDRGEREQYF	TGCGCCAGCAGCTTTGACAGGGGAGAGCGCGAGCAGTACTTC
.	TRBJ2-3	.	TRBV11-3	CASSFSGTPADTQYF	TGTGCCAGCAGCTTCTCCGGGACACCCGCAGATACGCAGTATTTT